These T cell receptor beta chains were read from a single sample in a study of blood T cell repertoires in COVID-19. Data came from immunoSEQ multiplex PCR; TCRdb stores just in-frame clones and leaves some out. The sample shows 160,000 or so clones, 85% of them seen only once. Sequenced material: peripheral blood. These receptors all come from a man in his forties with acute or convalescent COVID-19. Each CDR3 is given without its conserved first and last residue. Some rows mark clone size as missing; the rest say once, few, many or name a class of expanded clone.

J gene	V gene	clone size	CDR3 protein
TRBJ1-4	TRBV7-9	once	ASSNSTTNEKLF
TRBJ1-6	TRBV15	NA	ATSTGQASTPLH
TRBJ1-2	TRBV5-4	NA	ASSGPANYGYT
TRBJ1-2	TRBV19	NA	ASSIRQNYGYT
TRBJ1-5	TRBV18	NA	ASSSGTGQNQPQH
TRBJ1-4	TRBV30	NA	AWTEGNNEKLF
TRBJ1-2	TRBV19	NA	ASSRDREGYGYT
TRBJ1-1	TRBV7-2	NA	ASSLDRWTDTEAF
TRBJ2-5	TRBV3-1/TRBV3-2	NA	ASSRTGFLETQY
TRBJ1-1	TRBV28	once	ASLRGGGEAF
TRBJ1-5	TRBV2	NA	ASRGQTYSNQPQH
TRBJ1-2	TRBV28	NA	ASSSSGGLHYGYT
TRBJ1-1	TRBV19	NA	ASSIGRAGIEAF
TRBJ1-4	TRBV10-3	NA	AISAGSNEKLF
TRBJ1-2	TRBV7-8	once	ASSLDKGAQGYT
TRBJ2-3	TRBV5-1	NA	ASSFGTSGSTDTQY
TRBJ1-3	TRBV9	NA	ASSARIRAGDGNTIY
TRBJ2-1	TRBV5-8	NA	ASSLTSNEQF
TRBJ2-5	TRBV10-1	NA	ASSDPGEETQY
TRBJ2-7	TRBV6-2/TRBV6-3	NA	ASSSREDYEQY
TRBJ1-1	TRBV7-3	NA	ASSPTGGKMNTEAF
TRBJ1-2	TRBV5-1	few	ASSLGRVGGYT
TRBJ2-7	TRBV3-1/TRBV3-2	once	ASSRPGLASYEQY
TRBJ1-1	TRBV3-1/TRBV3-2	few	ASSLQGNTEAF
TRBJ1-2	TRBV19	NA	ASSMGQANYGYT